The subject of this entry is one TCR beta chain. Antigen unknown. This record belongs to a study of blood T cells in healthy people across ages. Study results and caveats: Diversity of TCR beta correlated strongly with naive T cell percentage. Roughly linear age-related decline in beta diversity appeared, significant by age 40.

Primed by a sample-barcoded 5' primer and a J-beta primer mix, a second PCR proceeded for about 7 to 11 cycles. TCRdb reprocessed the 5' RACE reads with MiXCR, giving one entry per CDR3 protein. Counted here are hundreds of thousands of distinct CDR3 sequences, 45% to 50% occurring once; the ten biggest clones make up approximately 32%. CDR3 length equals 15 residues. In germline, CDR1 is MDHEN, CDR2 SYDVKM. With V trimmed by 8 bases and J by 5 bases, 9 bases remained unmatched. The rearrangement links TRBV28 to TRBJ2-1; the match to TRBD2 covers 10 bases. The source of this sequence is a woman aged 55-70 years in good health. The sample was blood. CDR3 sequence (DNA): TGTGCCAGCGGCTCTAGCGGGAGACTCGACAATGAGCAGTTCTTC. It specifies CASGSSGRLDNEQFF.